These T cell receptor beta chains were read from a single sample in a study of cytomegalovirus exposure and HLA in healthy donors. Measured with immunoSEQ multiplex PCR; TCRdb has only the in-frame clones, and not every one. Here the sample spans some 200,000 clones, just under 85% being singletons. Sequencing input: PBMCs. These receptors all come from a woman in her thirties or forties in good health and CMV-seronegative. The CDR3 runs from the conserved cysteine through the conserved F or W. The order of the fields is CDR3 protein, CDR3 DNA, J gene, V gene, D gene, clone size. D genes are given only for firm matches. Where a row states a size, it is once, few, many or the class of an expanded clone; other rows omit it.

CDR3: CASRSRQTNSPLHF
DNA: TGTGCCAGCAGGTCACGACAGACTAATTCACCCCTCCACTTT
J: TRBJ1-6
V: TRBV27
D: .
size: .

CDR3: CASSLGRGYEQYF
DNA: TGTGCCAGCAGCTTAGGGCGGGGCTACGAGCAGTACTTC
J: TRBJ2-7
V: TRBV7-2
D: .
size: .

CDR3: CASSVQGAGANVLTF
DNA: TGTGCCAGCAGCGTACAGGGGGCTGGGGCCAACGTCCTGACTTTC
J: TRBJ2-6
V: TRBV9
D: TRBD1
size: .

CDR3: CASSQRQGGETQYF
DNA: TGTGCCAGCAGCCAAAGACAGGGCGGGGAGACCCAGTACTTC
J: TRBJ2-5
V: TRBV5-4
D: TRBD1
size: .

CDR3: CASSAPRTGRGGGNTIYF
DNA: TGTGCCAGCAGCGCACCCCGGACAGGGAGAGGGGGAGGAAACACCATATATTTT
J: TRBJ1-3
V: TRBV9
D: TRBD1
size: .

CDR3: CASSREPSNQPQHF
DNA: TGCGCCAGCAGCCGCGAACCTAGCAATCAGCCCCAGCATTTT
J: TRBJ1-5
V: TRBV5-1
D: .
size: once

CDR3: CASSKGGEDTQYF
DNA: TGTGCCAGTAGTAAAGGGGGTGAGGATACGCAGTATTTT
J: TRBJ2-3
V: TRBV19
D: .
size: .

CDR3: CASSYTGLGNTEAFF
DNA: TGTGCCAGCAGTTACACAGGCCTAGGAAACACTGAAGCTTTCTTT
J: TRBJ1-1
V: TRBV6-6
D: .
size: .

CDR3: CASSPSQDQPQHF
DNA: TGTGCCAGCAGCCCGTCGCAGGATCAGCCCCAGCATTTT
J: TRBJ1-5
V: TRBV7-9
D: .
size: .

CDR3: CASSITGTQKTQYF
DNA: TGTGCCAGTAGTATCACAGGTACCCAAAAGACCCAGTACTTC
J: TRBJ2-5
V: TRBV19
D: .
size: .

CDR3: CASSLGQGYFAFF
DNA: TGTGCCAGCAGCCTCGGACAGGGGTATTTTGCTTTCTTT
J: TRBJ1-1
V: TRBV11-2
D: TRBD1
size: .

CDR3: CAWSVGTGYEQYF
DNA: TGTGCCTGGAGTGTCGGGACAGGCTACGAGCAGTACTTC
J: TRBJ2-7
V: TRBV30
D: TRBD1
size: .

CDR3: CASSRGTNREYGYTF
DNA: TGCGCCAGCAGCCGGGGCACAAACAGGGAATACGGCTACACCTTC
J: TRBJ1-2
V: TRBV5-1
D: .
size: .

CDR3: CASSSKIPTSGGRGETQYF
DNA: TGTGCCAGTAGTTCAAAGATCCCGACTAGCGGGGGACGTGGGGAGACCCAGTACTTC
J: TRBJ2-5
V: TRBV19
D: TRBD2
size: .

CDR3: CASSEVSGMVTGELFF
DNA: TGTGCCAGCAGTGAAGTCAGCGGGATGGTAACCGGGGAGCTGTTTTTT
J: TRBJ2-2
V: TRBV6-1
D: TRBD2
size: .

CDR3: CAWDGQLNTEAFF
DNA: TGTGCCTGGGATGGACAGTTGAACACTGAAGCTTTCTTT
J: TRBJ1-1
V: TRBV30
D: .
size: .

CDR3: CASSLAAGDAEAFF
DNA: TGTGCCAGCAGCTTAGCGGCGGGGGACGCTGAAGCTTTCTTT
J: TRBJ1-1
V: TRBV11-2
D: .
size: .

CDR3: CASSYVGQGRGYTF
DNA: TGTGCCAGCAGTTACGTTGGCCAGGGGAGAGGCTACACCTTC
J: TRBJ1-2
V: TRBV6-5
D: .
size: .

CDR3: CAWSWGRERITEAFF
DNA: TGTGCGTGGTCGTGGGGCAGGGAAAGGATCACTGAAGCTTTCTTT
J: TRBJ1-1
V: TRBV30
D: .
size: .

CDR3: CASSIGTGYLFF
DNA: TGTGCCAGTAGTATTGGAACAGGGTATCTGTTTTTT
J: TRBJ1-4
V: TRBV19
D: .
size: .

CDR3: CASTLGRSAFF
DNA: TGCGCCAGCACTCTAGGTCGCTCAGCTTTCTTT
J: TRBJ1-1
V: TRBV23-1
D: .
size: .

CDR3: CASSGEGGTLAEKLFF
DNA: TGTGCCAGCTCCGGGGAAGGGGGCACCTTGGCTGAAAAACTGTTTTTT
J: TRBJ1-4
V: TRBV6-6
D: TRBD1
size: once

CDR3: CASSLGGARVGLEQYF
DNA: TGTGCCAGCAGCTTAGGAGGGGCCAGGGTAGGGCTCGAGCAGTACTTC
J: TRBJ2-7
V: TRBV13
D: .
size: .

CDR3: CASSGSYEQYF
DNA: TGTGCCAGCAGTGGGAGCTACGAGCAGTACTTC
J: TRBJ2-7
V: TRBV25-1
D: .
size: .

CDR3: CASSGLAGDYNEQFF
DNA: TGTGCCAGCTCAGGACTAGCGGGGGACTACAATGAGCAGTTCTTC
J: TRBJ2-1
V: TRBV18
D: TRBD2
size: .

CDR3: CASTDGTGIYGYTF
DNA: TGTGCCAGCACGGACGGGACAGGCATCTATGGCTACACCTTC
J: TRBJ1-2
V: TRBV2
D: TRBD1
size: .

CDR3: CASGILTRVHADTQYF
DNA: TGCGCCAGCGGTATTCTCACTCGGGTTCACGCAGATACGCAGTATTTT
J: TRBJ2-3
V: TRBV10-2
D: .
size: once

CDR3: CAISESVAAYEQYF
DNA: TGTGCCATCAGTGAGTCGGTAGCAGCCTACGAGCAGTACTTC
J: TRBJ2-7
V: TRBV10-3
D: .
size: .

CDR3: CASSVPPGELFF
DNA: TGTGCCAGCAGCGTCCCTCCCGGGGAGCTGTTTTTT
J: TRBJ2-2
V: TRBV9
D: .
size: few

CDR3: CAISEPPSDEQYF
DNA: TGTGCCATCAGTGAGCCCCCGTCCGACGAGCAGTACTTC
J: TRBJ2-7
V: TRBV10-3
D: .
size: .

CDR3: CASSWVGAEDQETQYF
DNA: TGCGCCAGCAGCTGGGTCGGAGCGGAGGATCAAGAGACCCAGTACTTC
J: TRBJ2-5
V: TRBV5-1
D: .
size: .

CDR3: CASSFVDRSYNEQFF
DNA: TGCGCCAGCAGCTTTGTGGACAGGAGCTACAATGAGCAGTTCTTC
J: TRBJ2-1
V: TRBV5-1
D: TRBD1
size: .

CDR3: CASSSLAGGPYEQYF
DNA: TGTGCCAGCAGTTCGTTGGCGGGGGGGCCCTACGAGCAGTACTTC
J: TRBJ2-7
V: TRBV27
D: TRBD2
size: .

CDR3: CASSLGTGNYNEQFF
DNA: TGTGCCAGTAGTCTAGGGACAGGGAACTACAATGAGCAGTTCTTC
J: TRBJ2-1
V: TRBV19
D: TRBD1
size: .

CDR3: CASSQEGGPRSPLHF
DNA: TGCGCCAGCAGCCAAGAAGGGGGACCGCGGTCACCCCTCCACTTT
J: TRBJ1-6
V: TRBV5-1
D: .
size: .

CDR3: CASSSGGTQYF
DNA: TGTGCCAGCAGCTCAGGGGGTACGCAGTATTTT
J: TRBJ2-3
V: TRBV7-3
D: TRBD1
size: .

CDR3: CASSAWTDNQPQHF
DNA: TGTGCCAGCAGCGCCTGGACAGACAATCAGCCCCAGCATTTT
J: TRBJ1-5
V: TRBV7-9
D: .
size: .

CDR3: CASSPRGPLSGANVLTF
DNA: TGTGCCAGCAGCCCGCGGGGCCCACTCTCTGGGGCCAACGTCCTGACTTTC
J: TRBJ2-6
V: TRBV7-2
D: .
size: .

CDR3: CASSRSPDRVARDEQYF
DNA: TGTGCCAGCAGCCGCTCCCCCGACAGGGTCGCTAGGGACGAGCAGTACTTC
J: TRBJ2-7
V: TRBV25-1
D: TRBD1
size: .

CDR3: CASSPVLPPEAFF
DNA: TGTGCCAGCAGCCCGGTGCTTCCCCCTGAAGCTTTCTTT
J: TRBJ1-1
V: TRBV4-2
D: .
size: .

CDR3: CASSSRETDTQYF
DNA: TGTGCCAGCAGCTCGCGAGAAACAGATACGCAGTATTTT
J: TRBJ2-3
V: TRBV7-6
D: .
size: .

CDR3: CATNYGAGVPDTQYF
DNA: TGTGCCACCAATTATGGGGCGGGGGTACCAGATACGCAGTATTTT
J: TRBJ2-3
V: TRBV6-1
D: TRBD2
size: .

CDR3: CASSSLAGQETQYF
DNA: TGTGCCAGCAGTTCTCTAGCGGGACAAGAGACCCAGTACTTC
J: TRBJ2-5
V: TRBV2
D: TRBD2
size: .

CDR3: CASSPPGGSEQFF
DNA: TGTGCCAGCTCACCACCAGGGGGCAGTGAGCAGTTCTTC
J: TRBJ2-1
V: TRBV18
D: TRBD1
size: many

CDR3: CASSSHGQGSDKQYF
DNA: TGTGCCAGCAGTTCCCACGGACAGGGGTCTGACAAGCAGTACTTC
J: TRBJ2-7
V: TRBV28
D: TRBD1
size: .

CDR3: CSVTGRASGPNYEQYF
DNA: TGCAGCGTAACGGGAAGGGCTAGCGGACCCAATTACGAGCAGTACTTC
J: TRBJ2-7
V: TRBV29-1
D: TRBD2
size: .

CDR3: CASSLDSEGEAFF
DNA: TGTGCCAGCAGTCTTGACTCAGAGGGTGAAGCTTTCTTT
J: TRBJ1-1
V: TRBV7-9
D: .
size: .

CDR3: CASRKQGNEQFF
DNA: TGTGCCAGCAGGAAACAGGGAAATGAGCAGTTCTTC
J: TRBJ2-1
V: TRBV6-5
D: .
size: once

CDR3: CASSVAGGSYNEQFF
DNA: TGTGCCAGCAGCGTCGCAGGGGGATCCTACAATGAGCAGTTCTTC
J: TRBJ2-1
V: TRBV9
D: TRBD1
size: .

CDR3: CASSLSDRAGDTIYF
DNA: TGCGCCAGCAGCCTTTCGGACAGGGCGGGAGACACCATATATTTT
J: TRBJ1-3
V: TRBV5-1
D: TRBD1
size: .

CDR3: CASRREQGSYNSPLHF
DNA: TGTGCCAGTAGGAGGGAACAGGGATCCTATAATTCACCCCTCCACTTT
J: TRBJ1-6
V: TRBV19
D: .
size: once

CDR3: CASSEEGLDRGGQAFF
DNA: TGTGCCAGCAGTGAAGAGGGCTTAGACAGGGGGGGACAAGCTTTCTTT
J: TRBJ1-1
V: TRBV2
D: TRBD1
size: few

CDR3: CASSLAREEKLFF
DNA: TGTGCCAGCAGCTTAGCGCGGGAGGAAAAACTGTTTTTT
J: TRBJ1-4
V: TRBV7-9
D: .
size: .

CDR3: CASSARQGSGELFF
DNA: TGTGCCAGCAGCGCCAGACAGGGGTCCGGGGAGCTGTTTTTT
J: TRBJ2-2
V: TRBV11-3
D: TRBD1
size: .

CDR3: CASSPSPDRATDTQYF
DNA: TGTGCCAGCAGCCCCAGCCCCGACAGGGCCACAGATACGCAGTATTTT
J: TRBJ2-3
V: TRBV7-8
D: TRBD1
size: .

CDR3: CASSQDRRQLSYEQYF
DNA: TGCGCCAGCAGCCAAGATCGCCGACAGCTCTCCTACGAGCAGTACTTC
J: TRBJ2-7
V: TRBV4-3
D: .
size: .

CDR3: CASSDLPGVNYGYTF
DNA: TGCGCCAGCAGTGATTTGCCAGGGGTCAACTATGGCTACACCTTC
J: TRBJ1-2
V: TRBV10-2
D: .
size: once

CDR3: CASTPSGAGEEQYF
DNA: TGTGCCAGCACCCCCTCAGGGGCCGGGGAAGAGCAGTACTTC
J: TRBJ2-7
V: TRBV7-2
D: .
size: .